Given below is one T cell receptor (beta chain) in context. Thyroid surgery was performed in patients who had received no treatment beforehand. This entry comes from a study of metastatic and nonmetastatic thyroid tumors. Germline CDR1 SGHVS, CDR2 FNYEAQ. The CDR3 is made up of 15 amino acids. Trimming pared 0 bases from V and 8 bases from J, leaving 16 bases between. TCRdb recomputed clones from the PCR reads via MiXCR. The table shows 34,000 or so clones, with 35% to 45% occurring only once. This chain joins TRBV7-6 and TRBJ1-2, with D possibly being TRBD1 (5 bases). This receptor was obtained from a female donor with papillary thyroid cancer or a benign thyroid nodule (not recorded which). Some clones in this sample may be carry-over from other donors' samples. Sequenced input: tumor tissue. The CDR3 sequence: CASSLATAPGPGYTF. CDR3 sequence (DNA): TGTGCCAGCAGCTTAGCGACAGCCCCCGGGCCGGGCTACACCTTC.